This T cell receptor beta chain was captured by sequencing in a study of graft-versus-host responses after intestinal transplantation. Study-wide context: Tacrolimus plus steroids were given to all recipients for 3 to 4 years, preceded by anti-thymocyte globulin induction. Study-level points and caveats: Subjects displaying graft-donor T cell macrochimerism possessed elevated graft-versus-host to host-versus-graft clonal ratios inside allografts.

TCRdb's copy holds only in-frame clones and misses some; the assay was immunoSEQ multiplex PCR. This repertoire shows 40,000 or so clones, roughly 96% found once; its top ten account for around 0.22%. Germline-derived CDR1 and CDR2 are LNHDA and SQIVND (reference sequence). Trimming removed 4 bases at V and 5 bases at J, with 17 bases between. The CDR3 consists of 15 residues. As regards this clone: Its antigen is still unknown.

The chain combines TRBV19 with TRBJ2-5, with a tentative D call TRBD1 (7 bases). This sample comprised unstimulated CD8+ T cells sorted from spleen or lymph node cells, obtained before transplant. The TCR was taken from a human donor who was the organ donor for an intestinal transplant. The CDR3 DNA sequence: TGTGCCAGTAGTACCGATCACAGGGGAGGTGAGACCCAGTACTTC. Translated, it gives CASSTDHRGGETQYF.